A single sample is the source of the 20 T cell receptor beta chains below, sequenced in a study of T-cell reconstitution after alpha-beta-depleted transplantation in children. The authors prepared the TCRbeta library with unique molecular identifiers. TCRdb redid the calling of the PCR reads with MiXCR, one entry per CDR3 protein. The table lists some 600,000 distinct CDR3 sequences, around a sixth of them singletons. Sequenced material: PBMCs from the stem cell graft donor, taken from the stem cell graft. The receptor set was obtained from a human donor who donated a stem cell graft to a child with acute myeloid leukemia.

This chain uses TRBV4-1 with TRBJ1-2; TRBD1 might be the D (6 bases). Trimming removed 3 bases from V and 8 bases from J, with 19 bases in between. The CDR3 runs to 15 residues. Germline CDR1 reads MGHRA; CDR2 reads YSYEKL. CDR3 region: CASSHLQGGLSGYTF. The CDR3 DNA reads TGCGCCAGCAGCCACTTACAGGGCGGACTAAGCGGCTACACCTTC.

This clonotype has a handful of counts. The V call is TRBV7-9, the J call TRBJ1-4; D perhaps matches TRBD1 (5 bases). The V and J ends lost 5 bases and 13 bases respectively, with 17 bases between them. CDR3 length: 13 residues. Germline loops: CDR1 SEHNR, CDR2 FQNEAQ (reference sequence). This chain's CDR3 is CASSQTTGNRLFF. CDR3 DNA: TGTGCCAGCAGCCAGACTACAGGAAATCGACTGTTTTTT.

The J gene is TRBJ2-2, the V gene TRBV6-1, with D maybe TRBD2 (6 bases). There are 14 residues in the CDR3. V was clipped by 6 bases and J by 5 bases, with 13 bases between them. In germline, CDR1 is MNHNS, CDR2 SASEGT. This CDR3 reads CASRASEGTGELFF. Written as DNA, the CDR3 is TGTGCCAGCAGGGCTAGCGAGGGGACCGGGGAGCTGTTTTTT.

This clonotype was recorded at least ten times. The chain employs TRBV29-1 and TRBJ2-5; 14 bases align to TRBD2. Losses at the gene ends were 7 bases for V and 4 bases for J; bases not matched to a gene: 8. This CDR3 is built from 15 residues. Germline V lookup: CDR1 SQVTM, CDR2 ANQGSEA. CDR3 sequence (DNA): TGCAGCGCGGAGGGACTAGCGGGGGCGACAGAGACCCAGTACTTC. This translates into CSAEGLAGATETQYF. The full variable domain, rest sourced from reference TRBV29-1 and TRBJ2-5, is SAVISQKPSRDICQRGTSLTIQCQVDSQVTMMFWYRQQPGQSLTLIATANQGSEATYESGFVIDKFPISRPNLTFSTLTVSNMSPEDSSIYLCSAEGLAGATETQYFGPGTRLLVL.

This clonotype was seen a few times. The chain recombines TRBV5-6 with TRBJ2-5; D is ambiguous. Germline CDR1 SGHDT, CDR2 YYEEEE. The length of the CDR3 is 13 residues. The germline V and J ends were trimmed by 4 bases and 1 base, with 8 bases remaining between them. CDR3 region: CASSRGPQETQYF. The CDR3 coding sequence is TGTGCCAGCAGCCGTGGGCCCCAAGAGACCCAGTACTTC.

This chain connects TRBV6-5 to TRBJ1-2, with D perhaps matching TRBD1 (5 bases). Germline CDR1 and CDR2: MNHEY and SVGAGI. V lost 0 bases and J lost 0, with 11 bases in between. The CDR3 length is 16 residues. The CDR3 region has the DNA TGTGCCAGCAGTTACTCAGTCGGGGGGGCTAACTATGGCTACACCTTC. It translates to CASSYSVGGANYGYTF.

This clonotype was counted at least ten times. V is TRBV9 and J is TRBJ2-1, with no clear D. The germline V and J ends were trimmed by 3 bases and 6 bases, with 13 bases remaining between them. Germline V gene lookup returns CDR1 SGDLS and CDR2 YYNGEE. This CDR3 comprises 14 residues. CDR3 in amino acids: CASSALPSSNEQFF. CDR3 DNA sequence: TGTGCCAGCAGCGCCCTACCCTCGAGCAATGAGCAGTTCTTC.

This clonotype was found many times. The genes are TRBV28 and TRBJ2-3, with D unclear. V was pared by 4 bases and J by 2 bases, with 13 bases between. Germline values: CDR1 MDHEN, CDR2 SYDVKM. CDR3 length: 15 amino acids. CDR3: CASSSNILPTDTQYF. The CDR3 bases are TGTGCCAGCAGTTCCAACATTCTACCCACAGATACGCAGTATTTT.

This clonotype was recorded at least ten times. CDR3 region: CATSRGGATNEKLFF. As DNA, the CDR3 is TGTGCCACCAGCAGAGGAGGAGCAACTAATGAAAAACTGTTTTTT. V gene TRBV15 combines with J gene TRBJ1-4; D remains unclear. V was pared by 1 base and J by 0 bases, with 6 bases between. Germline CDR1 is LNHNV and CDR2 is YYDKDF (reference sequence). The CDR3 runs 15 residues.

There are many counts of this clonotype. The chain has TRBV5-5 and TRBJ2-3; D is unresolved. The length of the CDR3 is 16 residues. CDR1 SGHKS and CDR2 YYEKEE come from the germline V gene (reference sequence). V was pared by 4 bases and J by 2 bases, with 17 bases between. CDR3 protein: CASSPSGHSFTDTQYF. DNA for the CDR3: TGTGCCAGCAGCCCCTCCGGGCATTCCTTCACAGATACGCAGTATTTT.

This clonotype was seen more than once but under ten times. The chain carries TRBV10-3 and TRBJ2-5; D call uncertain. V gave up 2 bases and J gave up 2 bases, with 6 bases separating them. Germline CDR1 reads ENHRY; CDR2 reads SYGVKD. CDR3 length equals 13 residues. This CDR3 reads CAISERDQETQYF. The CDR3 coding sequence is TGTGCCATCAGTGAGAGAGATCAAGAGACCCAGTACTTC.

On this clonotype: A much larger clone is a single base away; this may be a read error. The chain joins TRBV5-6 to TRBJ2-2; the D gene is possibly TRBD1 (6 bases). In germline, CDR1 is SGHDT, CDR2 YYEEEE. V was trimmed by 4 bases and J by 5 bases, leaving 15 bases between them. The CDR3 runs 15 residues. The CDR3 coding sequence is TGTGCCAGCAGCCGGAGGTACAGGGCGACCGGGGAGCTGTTTTTT. This sequence encodes CASSRRYRATGELFF.

V usage is TRBV7-9 and J usage is TRBJ1-1; D gene ambiguous. V was clipped by 3 bases and J by 2 bases, with 13 bases between them. CDR3 length: 15 residues. Germline-derived CDR1 and CDR2 are SEHNR and FQNEAQ (reference sequence). CDR3 nucleotide sequence: TGTGCCAGCAGCTTCGGTCATTCTACAAACACTGAAGCTTTCTTT. This codes for CASSFGHSTNTEAFF. Full variable domain (missing parts from reference TRBV7-9 and TRBJ1-1): DTGVSQNPRHKITKRGQNVTFRCDPISEHNRLYWYRQTLGQGPEFLTYFQNEAQLEKSRLLSDRFSAERPKGSFSTLEIQRTEQGDSAMYLCASSFGHSTNTEAFFGQGTRLTVV.

This clonotype was observed at least ten times. This rearrangement joins TRBV20-1 to TRBJ2-7, with D possibly TRBD1 on 5 matching bases. The V and J ends lost 6 bases and 4 bases respectively, with 13 bases between them. This CDR3 is built from 12 residues. The germline V gene has CDR1 DFQATT and CDR2 SNEGSKA (reference sequence). For the CDR3, the DNA is TGCAGTGCCCCAGACAGAGATTACGAGCAGTACTTC. Translating gives CSAPDRDYEQYF.

V usage is TRBV5-1 and J usage is TRBJ2-2, with TRBD1 matching 8 bases. The CDR3 totals 14 residues. Unmatched junction bases numbered 7, after V lost 4 bases and J lost 8 bases. CDR1 and CDR2 (germline): SGHRS, YFSETQ. The CDR3 reads CASSPDRGNGELFF. CDR3 bases: TGCGCCAGCAGCCCTGACAGGGGTAATGGGGAGCTGTTTTTT.

The rearrangement uses TRBV4-3 and TRBJ1-5; D not certain. This CDR3 region has 15 residues. Germline V gene data show CDR1 as LGHNA and CDR2 as YSLEER. The ends were cut back, 2 bases at V and 0 bases at J, with 8 bases in the middle. CDR3 region: CASSQSQISNQPQHF. For the CDR3, the DNA is TGCGCCAGCAGCCAATCCCAGATTAGCAATCAGCCCCAGCATTTT.

This chain links TRBV6-1 with TRBJ2-3; D call uncertain. Germline CDR1 reads MNHNS; CDR2 reads SASEGT. V lost 4 bases to trimming and J lost 6 bases, with 11 bases between them. The CDR3 covers 13 residues. CDR3 sequence reads: CASSGGDWDTQYF. The DNA for the CDR3 is TGTGCCAGCAGTGGGGGTGACTGGGATACGCAGTATTTT.

This clonotype was picked up many times. The V gene is TRBV12-3 or TRBV12-4, the J gene TRBJ1-2; a possible D gene is TRBD1 (5 bases). The CDR3 sequence is 15 residues long. Deletions cut 7 bases from V and 7 bases from J, with 22 bases between. The CDR3 loop is CASTKRDLTGAGYTF. As DNA, the CDR3 is TGTGCCAGCACTAAAAGGGACCTAACGGGAGCTGGCTACACCTTC.

The CDR3 region has the DNA TGCAGTGCTAGCGACTGGAATGAGCAGTTCTTC. Protein: CSASDWNEQFF. The chain has TRBV20-1 and TRBJ2-1; D gene ambiguous. Germline CDR1 DFQATT, CDR2 SNEGSKA (reference sequence). Trimming removed 3 bases from V and 7 bases from J, with 7 bases in between. This CDR3 spans 11 amino acids.

This clonotype occurred many times. J is TRBJ1-2 and V is TRBV7-2, with TRBD1 as a possible D gene (6 bases). CDR1 and CDR2 from the germline V gene are SGHTA and FQGNSA. The CDR3 is 15 residues long. The V gene lost 3 bases and the J gene lost 4 bases, with 15 bases spanning the gap. The CDR3 sequence is CASSFGTGISYGYTF. CDR3 nucleotides: TGTGCCAGCAGCTTCGGCACAGGGATTTCCTATGGCTACACCTTC.